This T cell receptor (beta chain) was captured by sequencing in a study of blood T cell repertoires in COVID-19. Study background: There were acute and convalescent COVID-19 samples, and they came from the United States, Italy and Spain. Sources were T cells, B-cell-depleted T cells, or PBMCs; the material itself was cDNA or gDNA.

TCRdb's copy holds only in-frame clones and misses some; the assay was immunoSEQ multiplex PCR. In the table there are 85,000 to 130,000 clones, roughly 85% of which are singletons. Two negative PCRs, clearance, or symptom resolution characterized the recovered Cohort 3 donors. Germline values: CDR1 SGDLS, CDR2 YYNGEE. V was shortened by 3 bases and J by 4 bases, with 13 bases between the two germline ends. This CDR3 has 14 amino acids. What was sequenced was PBMCs or T cells enriched from blood (not recorded which). The sequence derives from a woman aged 45-60 years who had recovered from COVID-19. The chain uses TRBV9 and TRBJ1-2, with D perhaps TRBD1 (6 bases). The CDR3 DNA reads as TGTGCCAGCAGCGGATCCGGGACATTCTATGGCTACACCTTC. The encoded protein is CASSGSGTFYGYTF.